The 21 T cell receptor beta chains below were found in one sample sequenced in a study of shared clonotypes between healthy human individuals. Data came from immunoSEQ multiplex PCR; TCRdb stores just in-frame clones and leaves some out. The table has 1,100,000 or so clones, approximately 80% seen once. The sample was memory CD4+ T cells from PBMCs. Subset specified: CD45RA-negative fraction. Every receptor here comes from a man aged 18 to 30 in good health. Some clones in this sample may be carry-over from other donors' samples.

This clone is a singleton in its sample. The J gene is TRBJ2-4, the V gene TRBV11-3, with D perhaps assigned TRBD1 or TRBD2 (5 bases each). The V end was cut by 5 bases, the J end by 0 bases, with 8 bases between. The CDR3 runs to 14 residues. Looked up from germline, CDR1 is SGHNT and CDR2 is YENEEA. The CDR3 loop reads CASSAGTAKNIQYF. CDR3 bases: TGTGCCAGCAGCGCCGGGACAGCCAAAAACATTCAGTACTTC.

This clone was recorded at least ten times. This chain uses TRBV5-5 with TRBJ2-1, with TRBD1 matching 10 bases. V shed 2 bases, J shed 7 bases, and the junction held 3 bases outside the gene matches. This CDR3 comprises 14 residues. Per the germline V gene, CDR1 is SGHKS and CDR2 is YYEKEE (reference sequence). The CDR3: CASSFRDRGNEQFF. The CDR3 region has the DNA TGTGCCAGCAGCTTCCGGGACAGGGGAAATGAGCAGTTCTTC.

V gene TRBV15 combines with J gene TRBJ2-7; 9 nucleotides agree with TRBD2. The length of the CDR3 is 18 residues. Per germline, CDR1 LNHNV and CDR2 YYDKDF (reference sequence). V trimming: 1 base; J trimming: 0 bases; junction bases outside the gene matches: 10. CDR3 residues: CATSRAGSGGLSSYEQYF. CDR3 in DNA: TGTGCCACCAGCAGAGCGGGTAGCGGGGGTCTGAGCTCCTACGAGCAGTACTTC.

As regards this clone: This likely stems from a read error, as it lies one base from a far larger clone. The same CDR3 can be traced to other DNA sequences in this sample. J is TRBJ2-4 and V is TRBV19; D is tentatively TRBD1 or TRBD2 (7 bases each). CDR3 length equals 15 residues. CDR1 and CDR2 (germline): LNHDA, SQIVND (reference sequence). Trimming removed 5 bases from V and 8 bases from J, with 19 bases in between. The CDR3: CASSPGGGRGDIQYF. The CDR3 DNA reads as TGTGCCAGTAGTCCCGGAGGGGGCCGGGGGGACATTCAGTACTTC.

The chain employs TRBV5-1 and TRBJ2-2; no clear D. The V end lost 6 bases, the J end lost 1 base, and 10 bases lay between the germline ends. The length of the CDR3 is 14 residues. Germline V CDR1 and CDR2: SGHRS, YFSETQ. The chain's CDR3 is CASMAALNTGELFF. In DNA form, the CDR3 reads TGCGCCAGCATGGCAGCGCTGAACACCGGGGAGCTGTTTTTT.

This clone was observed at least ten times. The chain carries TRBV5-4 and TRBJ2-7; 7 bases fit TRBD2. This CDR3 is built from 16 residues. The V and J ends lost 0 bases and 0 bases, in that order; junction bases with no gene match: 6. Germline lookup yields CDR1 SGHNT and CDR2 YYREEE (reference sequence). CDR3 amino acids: CASSLDSGESSYEQYF. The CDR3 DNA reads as TGTGCCAGCAGCTTGGACAGCGGGGAGAGCTCCTACGAGCAGTACTTC.

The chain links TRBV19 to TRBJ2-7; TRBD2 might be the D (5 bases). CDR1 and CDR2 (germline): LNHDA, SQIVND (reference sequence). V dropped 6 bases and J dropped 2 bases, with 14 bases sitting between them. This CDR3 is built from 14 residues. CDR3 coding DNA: TGTGCCAGTAGACACCGCCGGGGTACCTACGAGCAGTACTTC. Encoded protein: CASRHRRGTYEQYF.

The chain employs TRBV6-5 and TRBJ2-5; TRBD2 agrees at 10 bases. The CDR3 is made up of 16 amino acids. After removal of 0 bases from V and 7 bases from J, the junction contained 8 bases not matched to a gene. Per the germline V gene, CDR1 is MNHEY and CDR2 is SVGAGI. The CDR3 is CASSYSGSGRTGTQYF. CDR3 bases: TGTGCCAGCAGTTACTCCGGTAGCGGGAGGACAGGGACCCAGTACTTC.

In DNA, the CDR3 is TGCAGCGTTGAAGAATTAAGGGGGAAGCTGGCTACGCAGTATTTT. It yields the protein CSVEELRGKLATQYF. The chain is built from TRBV29-1 and TRBJ2-3, with D possibly matching TRBD1 (6 bases). Germline CDR1 reads SQVTM; CDR2 reads ANQGSEA. The CDR3 loop spans 15 amino acids. Trimming pared 0 bases from V and 8 bases from J, leaving 18 bases between.

This chain's CDR3 is CASSLQLTSNTDTQYF. The CDR3 region has the DNA TGTGCCAGCTCCCTGCAGTTGACTTCTAACACAGATACGCAGTATTTT. The chain uses TRBV18 and TRBJ2-3, with D hard to call. CDR1 and CDR2 (germline): KGHSH, LQKENI. V was trimmed by 6 bases and J by 2 bases, leaving 18 bases between them. CDR3 length: 16 amino acids.

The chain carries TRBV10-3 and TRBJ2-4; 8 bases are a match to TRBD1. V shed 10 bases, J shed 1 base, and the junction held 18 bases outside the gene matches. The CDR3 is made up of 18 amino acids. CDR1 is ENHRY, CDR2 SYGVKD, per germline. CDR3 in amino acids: CATSPGQAKLRAKNIQYF. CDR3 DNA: TGTGCCACAAGTCCGGGACAGGCGAAACTCAGGGCCAAAAACATTCAGTACTTC.

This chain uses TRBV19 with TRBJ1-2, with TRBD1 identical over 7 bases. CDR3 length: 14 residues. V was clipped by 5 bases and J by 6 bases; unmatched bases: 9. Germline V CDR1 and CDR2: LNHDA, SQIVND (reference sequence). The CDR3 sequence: CASSPRDRLDGYTF. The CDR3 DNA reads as TGTGCCAGTAGTCCCCGGGACAGATTGGATGGCTACACCTTC.

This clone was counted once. This chain's CDR3 is CASSEASGYEQYF. DNA for the CDR3: TGTGCCAGCAGTGAAGCAAGCGGCTACGAGCAGTACTTC. The chain links TRBV2 to TRBJ2-7; D is possibly TRBD2 (5 bases). V dropped 0 bases and J dropped 3 bases, with 6 bases sitting between them. The CDR3 totals 13 residues. CDR1 is SNHLY, CDR2 FYNNEI, per germline.

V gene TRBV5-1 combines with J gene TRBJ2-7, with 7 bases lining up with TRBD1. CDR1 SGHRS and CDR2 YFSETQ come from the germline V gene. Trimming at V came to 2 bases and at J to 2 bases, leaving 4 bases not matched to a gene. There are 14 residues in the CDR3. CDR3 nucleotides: TGCGCCAGCAGCTTTGGGACAGATACCTACGAGCAGTACTTC. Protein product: CASSFGTDTYEQYF.

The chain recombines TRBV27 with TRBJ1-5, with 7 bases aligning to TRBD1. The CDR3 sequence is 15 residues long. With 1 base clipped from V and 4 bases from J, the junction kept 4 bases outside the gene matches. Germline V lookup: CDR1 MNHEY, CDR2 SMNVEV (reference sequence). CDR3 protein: CASSLWGTDNQPQHF. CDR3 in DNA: TGTGCCAGCAGTTTATGGGGGACAGATAATCAGCCCCAGCATTTT.

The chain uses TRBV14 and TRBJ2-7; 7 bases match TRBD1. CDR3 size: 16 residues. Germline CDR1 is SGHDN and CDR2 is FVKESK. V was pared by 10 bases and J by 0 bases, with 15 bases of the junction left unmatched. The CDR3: CATESGTAKFSYEQYF. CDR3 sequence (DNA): TGTGCCACCGAATCCGGGACAGCAAAATTCTCCTACGAGCAGTACTTC.

The CDR3 reads CASSTGTVNSYEQYF. CDR3 nucleotide sequence: TGTGCCAGCAGCACAGGGACAGTAAACTCCTACGAGCAGTACTTC. This rearrangement joins TRBV7-9 to TRBJ2-7, with TRBD1 identical over 7 bases. V gave up 5 bases and J gave up 0 bases; unmatched junction bases: 7. CDR1 SEHNR and CDR2 FQNEAQ come from the germline V gene (reference sequence). The CDR3 is 15 residues long. Full variable domain (outside the CDR3, taken from reference TRBV7-9 and TRBJ2-7): DTGVSQNPRHKITKRGQNVTFRCDPISEHNRLYWYRQTLGQGPEFLTYFQNEAQLEKSRLLSDRFSAERPKGSFSTLEIQRTEQGDSAMYLCASSTGTVNSYEQYFGPGTRLTVT.

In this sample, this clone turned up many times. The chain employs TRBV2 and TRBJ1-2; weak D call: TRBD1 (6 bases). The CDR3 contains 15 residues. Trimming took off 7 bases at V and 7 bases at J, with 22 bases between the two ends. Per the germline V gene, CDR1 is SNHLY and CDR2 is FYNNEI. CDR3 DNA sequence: TGTGCCAGCATGCGGGACATTCTAACGGGGGGTGGCTACACCTTC. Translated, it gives CASMRDILTGGGYTF.

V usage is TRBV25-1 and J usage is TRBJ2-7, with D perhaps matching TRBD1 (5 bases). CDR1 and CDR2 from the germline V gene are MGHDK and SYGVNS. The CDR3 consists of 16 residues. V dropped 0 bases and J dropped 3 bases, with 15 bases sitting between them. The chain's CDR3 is CASSEYRVRGIYEQYF. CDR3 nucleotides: TGTGCCAGCAGTGAATATCGGGTAAGGGGCATCTACGAGCAGTACTTC.

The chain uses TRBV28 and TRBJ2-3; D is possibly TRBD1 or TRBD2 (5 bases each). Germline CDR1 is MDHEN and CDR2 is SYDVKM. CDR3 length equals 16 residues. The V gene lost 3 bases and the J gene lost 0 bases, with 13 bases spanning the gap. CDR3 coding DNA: TGTGCCAGCAGTTTTCGGGGCCCCCTTAGCACAGATACGCAGTATTTT. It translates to CASSFRGPLSTDTQYF.

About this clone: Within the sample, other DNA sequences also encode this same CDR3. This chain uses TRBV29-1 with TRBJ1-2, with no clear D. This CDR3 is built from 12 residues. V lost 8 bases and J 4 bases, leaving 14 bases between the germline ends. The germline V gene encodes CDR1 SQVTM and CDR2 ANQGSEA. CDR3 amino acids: CSPEMVPYGYTF. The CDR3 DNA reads TGCAGCCCCGAAATGGTCCCCTATGGCTACACCTTC. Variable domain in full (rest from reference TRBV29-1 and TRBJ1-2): SAVISQKPSRDICQRGTSLTIQCQVDSQVTMMFWYRQQPGQSLTLIATANQGSEATYESGFVIDKFPISRPNLTFSTLTVSNMSPEDSSIYLCSPEMVPYGYTFGSGTRLTVV.